This TCR beta chain is from a study of blood T cell repertoires in COVID-19. V gave up 4 bases and J gave up 3 bases, with 10 bases separating them. CDR1 is LGHNA, CDR2 YNFKEQ, per germline. This CDR3 region has 13 residues. Sequencing used immunoSEQ multiplex PCR; TCRdb keeps in-frame clones, though not all of them. Of around 170,000 clones listed, about 74% are singletons. The chain joins TRBV4-2 to TRBJ2-7, with D perhaps matching TRBD2 (5 bases). The sample comprised peripheral blood. The sequence derives from a woman of 80 years or more with acute or convalescent COVID-19. The CDR3 DNA reads TGTGCCAGCAGCCGCGGCGACTACTACGAGCAGTACTTC. Amino acids: CASSRGDYYEQYF.